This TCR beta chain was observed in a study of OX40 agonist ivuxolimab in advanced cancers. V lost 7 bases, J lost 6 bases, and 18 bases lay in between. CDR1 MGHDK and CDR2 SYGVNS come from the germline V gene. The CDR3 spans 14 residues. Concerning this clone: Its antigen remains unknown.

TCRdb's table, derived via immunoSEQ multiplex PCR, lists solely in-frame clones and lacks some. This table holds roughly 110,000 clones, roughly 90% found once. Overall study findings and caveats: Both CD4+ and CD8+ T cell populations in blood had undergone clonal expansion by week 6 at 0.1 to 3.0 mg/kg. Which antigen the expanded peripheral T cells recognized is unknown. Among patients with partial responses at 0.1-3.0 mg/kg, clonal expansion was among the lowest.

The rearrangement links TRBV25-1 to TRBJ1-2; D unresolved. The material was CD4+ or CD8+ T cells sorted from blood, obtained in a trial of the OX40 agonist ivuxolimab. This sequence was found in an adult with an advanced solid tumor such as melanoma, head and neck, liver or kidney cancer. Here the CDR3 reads CASTRSGPPDGYTF. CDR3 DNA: TGTGCCAGCACCCGAAGTGGACCCCCGGATGGCTACACCTTC.